This T cell receptor (beta chain) was profiled in a study of OX40 agonist ivuxolimab in advanced cancers. Study in general: Hepatocellular carcinoma, melanoma, renal cell or head and neck cancer affected the dose-escalation patients. Study results and limitations: Nonresponders, in some cases, also had low normalized T-cell clonal expansion. CD4+ and CD8+ blood T cells expanded clonally by week 6 at 0.1 to 3.0 mg/kg.

Method: immunoSEQ multiplex PCR; TCRdb's copy keeps in-frame clones and lacks some. The data hold tens of thousands of clones, with less than 85% observed a single time. This clone was counted only a few times. Antigen unknown. V dropped 1 base and J dropped 5; count of bases not matched to a gene: 9. The CDR3 consists of 17 residues. The germline V gene has CDR1 SGHTA and CDR2 FQGTGA. The input for sequencing was CD4+ or CD8+ T cells sorted from blood, taken in a trial of the OX40 agonist ivuxolimab. This TCR was recovered from an adult with an advanced solid tumor such as melanoma, head and neck, liver or kidney cancer. The chain is built from TRBV7-3 and TRBJ2-2, with TRBD1 matching over 8 bases. DNA of the CDR3: TGTGCCAGCAGCTTAAACCGGGCAGGGGGCCGGACCGGGGAGCTGTTTTTT. Translation: CASSLNRAGGRTGELFF.